One and the same sample provided the 31 T cell receptor beta chains below, sequenced in a study of cytomegalovirus exposure and HLA in healthy donors. Primers for the PCR totalled 60 Vbeta and 13 Jbeta. Some clones are missing from TCRdb's copy, which holds only in-frame ones; the method was immunoSEQ multiplex PCR. The sample data list around 130,000 clones. Sequencing used PBMCs. The receptor set was obtained from a woman between 40 and 55 years old in good health and CMV-seronegative.

V gene TRBV6-5 combines with J gene TRBJ1-5, with a weak D call TRBD1 (5 bases). Germline lookup yields CDR1 MNHEY and CDR2 SVGAGI. Between the trimmed V and J ends, which lost 7 bases and 3 bases, there was a span of 16 bases. CDR3 length equals 15 residues. DNA of the CDR3: TGTGCCAGCACTTTAAAACCCAGGGACAATCAGCCCCAGCATTTT. Protein product: CASTLKPRDNQPQHF.

The chain joins TRBV27 to TRBJ1-6; D not resolved. The CDR3 runs 16 residues. V lost 2 bases and J lost 3, with 11 bases in between. Germline CDR1 MNHEY, CDR2 SMNVEV (reference sequence). The CDR3 sequence is CASSLSQSHYNSPLHF. In nucleotides, the CDR3 is TGTGCCAGCAGTTTAAGTCAGTCTCACTATAATTCACCCCTCCACTTT.

The V and J genes are TRBV7-2 and TRBJ1-2; D remains ambiguous. V shed 4 bases and J shed 1 base, with 13 bases lying between them. This CDR3 spans 15 amino acids. Germline CDR1 SGHTA, CDR2 FQGNSA. The CDR3 is CASSSPGVLNYGYTF. In nucleotides, the CDR3 is TGTGCCAGCAGCTCTCCCGGGGTGCTTAACTATGGCTACACCTTC.

The chain joins TRBV28 to TRBJ2-1; the match to TRBD2 covers 12 bases. The CDR3 covers 20 residues. J gave up 0 bases and V 6 bases, and 15 bases lay outside the gene matches. Germline values: CDR1 MDHEN, CDR2 SYDVKM. CDR3 in amino acids: CASSPALGLAGLSSYNEQFF. CDR3 sequence (DNA): TGTGCCAGCAGCCCCGCCTTGGGACTAGCGGGCCTTAGCTCCTACAATGAGCAGTTCTTC. Filled out from reference TRBV28 and TRBJ2-1, the complete variable domain reads DVKVTQSSRYLVKRTGEKVFLECVQDMDHENMFWYRQDPGLGLRLIYFSYDVKMKEKGDIPEGYSVSREKKERFSLILESASTNQTSMYLCASSPALGLAGLSSYNEQFFGPGTRLTVL.

V gene TRBV5-1 combines with J gene TRBJ1-6; TRBD1 aligns across 8 bases. Germline-derived CDR1 and CDR2 are SGHRS and YFSETQ. V was clipped by 4 bases and J by 10 bases; unmatched bases: 10. The CDR3 runs 15 residues. The CDR3: CASSTGQGRGSPLHF. The CDR3 DNA follows: TGCGCCAGCAGCACAGGACAGGGTAGAGGATCACCCCTCCACTTT.

The rearrangement joins TRBV11-2 to TRBJ1-6; 9 bases are shared with TRBD1. The germline V gene has CDR1 SGHAT and CDR2 FQNNGV. V was clipped by 4 bases and J by 9 bases; unmatched bases: 7. The CDR3 totals 15 residues. The CDR3 bases are TGTGCCAGCAGCTGGACCGGGACAGGGAGTTCACCCCTCCACTTT. Translated, it gives CASSWTGTGSSPLHF.

A note on this clone: The sample holds other DNA sequences that translate to the same CDR3. V usage is TRBV19 and J usage is TRBJ2-2, with TRBD2 matching 9 bases. With 3 bases clipped from V and 5 bases from J, the junction kept 4 bases outside the gene matches. Germline loops: CDR1 LNHDA, CDR2 SQIVND (reference sequence). This CDR3 comprises 15 residues. The CDR3 DNA reads TGTGCCAGTAGTATTAGGCTAGCGGGGACCGGGGAGCTGTTTTTT. This codes for CASSIRLAGTGELFF.

The chain carries TRBV7-9 and TRBJ1-2, with 12 bases that match TRBD1. Germline V lookup: CDR1 SEHNR, CDR2 FQNEAQ (reference sequence). The CDR3 loop spans 15 amino acids. J gave up 8 bases and V 9 bases, and 13 bases lay outside the gene matches. The CDR3 DNA sequence: TGTGCCAGTGGAACCGGGACAGGGGGCGAATCCGGCTACACCTTC. Its translation is CASGTGTGGESGYTF.

V usage is TRBV10-3 and J usage is TRBJ2-7; D might be TRBD1 (6 bases). V lost 3 bases to trimming and J lost 6 bases, with 12 bases between them. In germline, CDR1 is ENHRY, CDR2 SYGVKD. The CDR3 covers 13 residues. The CDR3 sequence: CAISDIQGSEQYF. As DNA, the CDR3 is TGTGCCATCAGTGATATTCAGGGGTCCGAGCAGTACTTC.

The chain couples TRBV6-1 to TRBJ2-2; D might be TRBD1 (5 bases). The CDR3 extends over 14 amino acids. In germline, CDR1 is MNHNS, CDR2 SASEGT. The V and J ends lost 6 bases and 0 bases respectively, with 8 bases between them. CDR3 in DNA: TGTGCCAGCAGAGACAGCGCGAACACCGGGGAGCTGTTTTTT. It codes for CASRDSANTGELFF.

V is TRBV11-2 and J is TRBJ1-1, with TRBD1 as a possible D gene (5 bases). Germline lookup yields CDR1 SGHAT and CDR2 FQNNGV. V was shortened by 6 bases and J by 1 base, with 18 bases between the two germline ends. The CDR3 covers 16 residues. The CDR3 sequence: CASREGQYFTNTEAFF. The CDR3 DNA reads TGTGCCAGCAGGGAGGGGCAGTACTTTACGAACACTGAAGCTTTCTTT.

The chain combines TRBV10-3 with TRBJ1-2, with 7 bases fitting TRBD1. This CDR3 region has 18 residues. Germline V gene lookup returns CDR1 ENHRY and CDR2 SYGVKD. Trimming removed 2 bases from V and 1 base from J; junction bases left unmatched: 13. The CDR3: CAISETHSGQHLNYGYTF. In DNA form, the CDR3 reads TGTGCCATCAGTGAGACCCATTCGGGACAGCACCTTAACTATGGCTACACCTTC.

The genes are TRBV15 and TRBJ2-7, with no clear D. Trimming pared 1 base from V and 7 bases from J, leaving 11 bases between. Germline lookup yields CDR1 LNHNV and CDR2 YYDKDF (reference sequence). CDR3 length: 13 residues. The CDR3 sequence: CATSRVRTREQYV. The CDR3 DNA reads TGTGCCACCAGCAGAGTACGAACGAGGGAGCAGTACGTC.

J is TRBJ2-3 and V is TRBV7-8; TRBD2 matches at 11 bases. Germline trimming cut 3 bases from V and 5 bases from J; bases unmatched to any gene: 10. This CDR3 is built from 17 residues. Germline V CDR1 and CDR2: SGHVS, FQNEAQ. The CDR3 sequence is CASSFGLAGPDGDTQYF. CDR3 sequence (DNA): TGTGCCAGCAGCTTTGGACTAGCGGGCCCAGATGGAGATACGCAGTATTTT.

A word on this clone: The identical CDR3 is also encoded by other nucleotide sequences in the sample. V and J are TRBV6-5 and TRBJ2-5; D perhaps matches TRBD2 (5 bases). The CDR3 has 16 residues. Germline CDR1 is MNHEY and CDR2 is SVGAGI. V dropped 0 bases and J dropped 1 base, with 12 bases sitting between them. DNA of the CDR3: TGTGCCAGCAGTTACTCAACTCAGCGGAGCCAAGAGACCCAGTACTTC. Residues: CASSYSTQRSQETQYF.

The V gene is TRBV19, the J gene TRBJ1-1; D is ambiguous. CDR3 length equals 13 residues. Germline V gives CDR1 LNHDA, CDR2 SQIVND (reference sequence). V was trimmed by 6 bases and J by 4 bases, leaving 12 bases between them. CDR3 in DNA: TGTGCCAGTAGCTTTCCCGGGAGCACTGAAGCTTTCTTT. The encoded protein is CASSFPGSTEAFF.

The J gene is TRBJ2-5, the V gene TRBV9; 11 bases line up with TRBD2. The CDR3 totals 16 residues. After removal of 0 bases from V and 1 base from J, the junction contained 2 bases not matched to a gene. Germline values: CDR1 SGDLS, CDR2 YYNGEE. CDR3 protein: CASSVGLAGTQETQYF. The DNA of the CDR3 is TGTGCCAGCAGCGTAGGACTAGCGGGGACCCAAGAGACCCAGTACTTC. The full variable domain, rest sourced from reference TRBV9 and TRBJ2-5, is DSGVTQTPKHLITATGQRVTLRCSPRSGDLSVYWYQQSLDQGLQFLIQYYNGEERAKGNILERFSAQQFPDLHSELNLSSLELGDSALYFCASSVGLAGTQETQYFGPGTRLLVL.

CDR3 DNA: TGTGCCAGCAGTCGGGACAGGAACTCTGGAAACACCATATATTTT. The encoded protein is CASSRDRNSGNTIYF. The chain recombines TRBV2 with TRBJ1-3; 8 bases match TRBD1. The CDR3 covers 15 residues. From germline, CDR1 is SNHLY and CDR2 FYNNEI. V was pared by 5 bases and J by 0 bases, with 3 bases of the junction left unmatched.

This chain joins TRBV7-2 and TRBJ1-3; weak D call: TRBD1 (6 bases). Trimming shortened V by 4 bases and J by 2 bases, and 12 bases separated the two germline ends. The length of the CDR3 is 15 residues. Germline CDR1 SGHTA, CDR2 FQGNSA. CDR3 sequence: CASSSSSGAGNTIYF. The CDR3 bases are TGTGCCAGCAGCTCCTCCTCAGGGGCTGGAAACACCATATATTTT. The entire variable domain, with the rest obtained from reference TRBV7-2 and TRBJ1-3, is as follows: GAGVSQSPSNKVTEKGKDVELRCDPISGHTALYWYRQSLGQGLEFLIYFQGNSAPDKSGLPSDRFSAERTGGSVSTLTIQRTQQEDSAVYLCASSSSSGAGNTIYFGEGSWLTVV.

J is TRBJ1-2 and V is TRBV7-2, with TRBD1 identical over 11 bases. V was pared by 5 bases and J by 8 bases, with 4 bases of the junction left unmatched. The CDR3 extends over 13 amino acids. Germline V gene lookup returns CDR1 SGHTA and CDR2 FQGNSA. CDR3 sequence reads: CASSQGQGGGYTF. CDR3 nucleotide sequence: TGTGCCAGCAGCCAGGGACAGGGGGGAGGCTACACCTTC.

This chain links TRBV7-3 with TRBJ2-3; 11 bases fit TRBD2. With V trimmed by 4 bases and J by 0 bases, 3 bases remained unmatched. The CDR3 extends over 16 amino acids. Germline CDR1 and CDR2: SGHTA and FQGTGA. As DNA, the CDR3 is TGTGCCAGCAGCTCCGGACTAGCGGGTAGCACAGATACGCAGTATTTT. Protein sequence: CASSSGLAGSTDTQYF.

The V call is TRBV29-1, the J call TRBJ1-2; the match to TRBD1 covers 8 bases. Germline V gene lookup returns CDR1 SQVTM and CDR2 ANQGSEA. V lost 8 bases to trimming and J lost 5 bases; unmatched junction nucleotides: 13. CDR3 length: 14 amino acids. CDR3 bases: TGCAGCACCATCAAGGGGGGGACAGGTTATGGCTACACCTTC. Encoded protein: CSTIKGGTGYGYTF. The whole variable domain, remainder taken from reference TRBV29-1 and TRBJ1-2, is SAVISQKPSRDICQRGTSLTIQCQVDSQVTMMFWYRQQPGQSLTLIATANQGSEATYESGFVIDKFPISRPNLTFSTLTVSNMSPEDSSIYLCSTIKGGTGYGYTFGSGTRLTVV.

This chain uses TRBV2 with TRBJ2-7, with TRBD2 identical over 13 bases. This CDR3 has 15 amino acids. The V gene end was trimmed by 4 bases and the J gene end by 2 bases; junction bases not matched to a gene: 2. The V gene's germline CDR1 is SNHLY and CDR2 FYNNEI. The CDR3 DNA is TGTGCCAGCAGTGTGGGGACTAGCGGGGCCTACGAGCAGTACTTC. Encoded protein: CASSVGTSGAYEQYF. Combining the CDR3 with reference TRBV2 and TRBJ2-7 gives the whole variable domain EPEVTQTPSHQVTQMGQEVILRCVPISNHLYFYWYRQILGQKVEFLVSFYNNEISEKSEIFDDQFSVERPDGSNFTLKIRSTKLEDSAMYFCASSVGTSGAYEQYFGPGTRLTVT.

This chain links TRBV14 with TRBJ1-6; D call uncertain. The CDR3 has 12 amino acids. The germline V and J ends were trimmed by 7 bases and 8 bases, with 9 bases remaining between them. Germline V lookup: CDR1 SGHDN, CDR2 FVKESK. The CDR3 reads CASTFTDSPLHF. The CDR3 region has the DNA TGTGCCAGCACCTTTACAGATTCACCCCTCCACTTT.

The CDR3 nucleotides are TGTGCCAGCAGTTTATTGGGGGGAGGCGAGCAGTACTTC. It is translated as CASSLLGGGEQYF. The genes are TRBV27 and TRBJ2-7, with D maybe TRBD2 (6 bases). The CDR3 is 13 residues long. The V end was cut by 1 base, the J end by 6 bases, with 10 bases between. Per germline, CDR1 MNHEY and CDR2 SMNVEV (reference sequence).

The chain recombines TRBV28 with TRBJ2-7, with D uncertain. Germline CDR1 and CDR2: MDHEN and SYDVKM. CDR3 length equals 12 residues. Trimming took off 8 bases at V and 0 bases at J, with 8 bases between the two ends. In DNA form, the CDR3 reads TGTGCCAGCGGAGTTAGCTCCTACGAGCAGTACGTC. This gives the protein CASGVSSYEQYV.

The chain employs TRBV5-6 and TRBJ2-7; 7 bases map to TRBD1. The germline CDR1 and CDR2 sequences are SGHDT and YYEEEE. The CDR3 runs 17 residues. Trimming removed 4 bases from V and 1 base from J; junction bases left unmatched: 14. CDR3 nucleotide sequence: TGTGCCAGCAGCGAGTTGGGACAGCAAGAGGGGTCCTACGAGCAGTACTTC. This gives the protein CASSELGQQEGSYEQYF. Supplemented by reference TRBV5-6 and TRBJ2-7, the full variable domain reads DAGVTQSPTHLIKTRGQQVTLRCSPKSGHDTVSWYQQALGQGPQFIFQYYEEEERQRGNFPDRFSGHQFPNYSSELNVNALLLGDSALYLCASSELGQQEGSYEQYFGPGTRLTVT.

The CDR3 nucleotides are TGTGCCAGCTCAAGGGGGGGGGACCCCAATGAGCAGTTCTTC. Translated: CASSRGGDPNEQFF. V and J are TRBV18 and TRBJ2-1, with D possibly matching TRBD2 (7 bases). This CDR3 is 14 amino acids long. V lost 5 bases, J lost 6 bases, and 14 bases lay in between. Germline V gene data show CDR1 as KGHSH and CDR2 as LQKENI. The whole variable domain, filled in from reference TRBV18 and TRBJ2-1, reads NAGVMQNPRHLVRRRGQEARLRCSPMKGHSHVYWYRQLPEEGLKFMVYLQKENIIDESGMPKERFSAEFPKEGPSILRIQQVVRGDSAAYFCASSRGGDPNEQFFGPGTRLTVL.

The chain has TRBV5-6 and TRBJ1-2; TRBD1 agrees at 11 bases. From germline, CDR1 is SGHDT and CDR2 YYEEEE. Losses at the gene ends were 4 bases for V and 5 bases for J; bases not matched to a gene: 7. The CDR3 spans 15 residues. CDR3 amino acids: CASSEPGQGDYGYTF. CDR3 nucleotide sequence: TGTGCCAGCAGCGAACCGGGACAGGGGGATTATGGCTACACCTTC.

The V gene is TRBV5-1, the J gene TRBJ2-5; 16 bases are shared with TRBD2. This CDR3 has 16 amino acids. Germline V gene lookup returns CDR1 SGHRS and CDR2 YFSETQ. With V trimmed by 2 bases and J by 4 bases, 2 bases remained unmatched. The CDR3, as DNA: TGCGCCAGCAGCTTCGGGACTAGCGGGGGGGGAGAGACCCAGTACTTC. Translated: CASSFGTSGGGETQYF.

This chain links TRBV6-5 with TRBJ2-7, with D tentatively TRBD1 (6 bases). The V and J ends lost 5 bases and 2 bases respectively, with 10 bases between them. The CDR3 runs 13 residues. Germline V gene lookup returns CDR1 MNHEY and CDR2 SVGAGI. DNA of the CDR3: TGTGCCAGCAGTAAACAGGGTACCTACGAGCAGTACGTC. Translated: CASSKQGTYEQYV.